Listed here are 22 T cell receptor beta chains from one sample, sequenced in a study of blood T cell repertoires in COVID-19. Clones were sequenced by immunoSEQ multiplex PCR, and TCRdb holds only the in-frame ones, with some missing. There are roughly 300,000 clones in the sample; 81% occur only once, and about 3.2% lies in the top ten. The sequenced sample consisted of peripheral blood. All receptors derive from a woman in her sixties or seventies with active or convalescent COVID-19.

The chain combines TRBV7-2 with TRBJ2-5, with a possible D match to TRBD2 (6 bases). The V end was cut by 5 bases, the J end by 4 bases, with 14 bases between. Germline V CDR1 and CDR2: SGHTA, FQGNSA. There are 14 residues in the CDR3. CDR3 loop: CASSPLGGRETQYF. CDR3 bases: TGTGCCAGCAGCCCGTTGGGGGGAAGAGAGACCCAGTACTTC.

J is TRBJ2-2 and V is TRBV12-5; D not certain. The CDR3 runs 14 residues. V was clipped by 7 bases and J by 5 bases, with 14 bases between them. CDR1 is LGHNT and CDR2 is FRNRAP in the germline V gene. The DNA for the CDR3 is TGTGCTAGTGCATCGGAGTTACTTACCGGGGAGCTGTTTTTT. Amino acids: CASASELLTGELFF.

This clone was detected only a few times. This sample includes further DNA sequences coding for the same CDR3. The chain combines TRBV7-9 with TRBJ2-5, with D perhaps TRBD2 (6 bases). This CDR3 is built from 13 residues. V was shortened by 1 base and J by 4 bases, with 7 bases between the two germline ends. Per the germline V gene, CDR1 is SEHNR and CDR2 is FQNEAQ (reference sequence). In DNA, the CDR3 is TGTGCCAGCAGCTTAGTCGGGGGAGAGACCCAGTACTTC. Its protein is CASSLVGGETQYF.

The chain couples TRBV24-1 to TRBJ2-5; a possible D gene is TRBD1 (5 bases). This CDR3 has 13 residues. Germline V lookup: CDR1 KGHDR, CDR2 SFDVKD. The V and J ends lost 4 bases and 5 bases respectively, with 10 bases between them. CDR3 DNA sequence: TGTGCCACCAGTGAGGCAGGGCAGGAGACCCAGTACTTC. Its protein is CATSEAGQETQYF.

DNA of the CDR3: TGCGCCAGCAGCCAACTACAGGGGCCCCAAGAGACCCAGTACTTC. Translating it yields CASSQLQGPQETQYF. The rearrangement joins TRBV4-3 to TRBJ2-5, with TRBD1 matching over 7 bases. CDR3 length: 15 residues. The V and J ends lost 2 bases and 1 base, in that order; junction bases with no gene match: 4. The germline V gene encodes CDR1 LGHNA and CDR2 YSLEER.

J is TRBJ1-2 and V is TRBV19, with TRBD1 matching 7 bases. Germline V CDR1 and CDR2: LNHDA, SQIVND (reference sequence). Trimming at V came to 3 bases and at J to 2 bases, leaving 0 bases not matched to a gene. This CDR3 has 13 amino acids. The CDR3 nucleotides read TGTGCCAGTAGTATGGACAGGAACTATGGCTACACCTTC. Translated: CASSMDRNYGYTF.

The chain uses TRBV7-9 and TRBJ2-2, with 8 bases lining up with TRBD1. Germline V gives CDR1 SEHNR, CDR2 FQNEAQ (reference sequence). This CDR3 contains 17 residues. The J segment lost 1 base and the V segment lost 4 bases, leaving 8 bases of the junction unmatched. CDR3: CASSSMTGTGNTGELFF. In nucleotides, the CDR3 is TGTGCCAGCAGCTCCATGACCGGGACAGGGAACACCGGGGAGCTGTTTTTT.

This clone was observed once. The chain has TRBV2 and TRBJ1-2, with 8 bases matching TRBD1. V shed 7 bases and J 4 bases; nucleotides not matched to a gene: 8. The CDR3 consists of 14 residues. The germline V gene encodes CDR1 SNHLY and CDR2 FYNNEI. Here the CDR3 reads CASTLTGEGYGYTF. The CDR3 DNA sequence: TGTGCCAGCACCCTGACAGGGGAAGGCTATGGCTACACCTTC.

The chain uses TRBV4-1 and TRBJ2-7; 9 bases fit TRBD1. The CDR3 covers 17 residues. CDR1 and CDR2 (germline): MGHRA, YSYEKL. The junction had 11 bases not matched to a gene; V was cut back by 0 bases and J by 5 bases. This chain's CDR3 is CASSQDRMGDRVNEQYF. In nucleotides, the CDR3 is TGCGCCAGCAGCCAAGATCGGATGGGGGACAGGGTCAACGAGCAGTACTTC.

This chain links TRBV2 with TRBJ1-6, with 7 bases aligning to TRBD1. Per the germline V gene, CDR1 is SNHLY and CDR2 is FYNNEI. Trimming removed 7 bases from V and 0 bases from J; junction bases left unmatched: 9. The CDR3 length is 17 residues. CDR3 region: CASTRDRLSSYNSPLHF. Here the CDR3 DNA reads TGTGCCAGCACGAGGGACAGACTAAGCTCCTATAATTCACCCCTCCACTTT.

The chain is built from TRBV6-5 and TRBJ2-7; TRBD2 is a possible D gene (6 bases). CDR1 MNHEY and CDR2 SVGAGI come from the germline V gene. The V gene lost 7 bases and the J gene lost 1 base, with 17 bases spanning the gap. CDR3 length equals 15 residues. CDR3 sequence: CASILGPAGSYEQYF. For the CDR3, the DNA is TGTGCCAGCATTTTAGGGCCCGCGGGATCCTACGAGCAGTACTTC.

This clone was counted between two and nine times. V is TRBV6-4 and J is TRBJ1-1, with 7 nucleotides matching TRBD1. Germline CDR1 reads MRHNA; CDR2 reads SNTAGT. The junction had 7 bases not matched to a gene; V was cut back by 3 bases and J by 3 bases. The length of the CDR3 is 15 residues. CDR3 in amino acids: CASSELPGGHTEAFF. The CDR3 DNA sequence: TGTGCCAGCAGTGAATTGCCAGGGGGACACACTGAAGCTTTCTTT.

The J gene is TRBJ1-1, the V gene TRBV5-8; TRBD1 agrees at 8 bases. The CDR3 length is 16 residues. Looked up from germline, CDR1 is SGHTS and CDR2 is YDEGEE. The ends lost 2 bases at V and 0 bases at J; junction bases unmatched: 6. This chain's CDR3 is CASSFLTGVVNTEAFF. CDR3 nucleotide sequence: TGTGCCAGCAGCTTCCTGACAGGGGTCGTGAACACTGAAGCTTTCTTT.

This sequence joins TRBV18 and TRBJ2-7, with TRBD1 identical over 8 bases. V lost 6 bases, J lost 7 bases, and 11 bases stayed unmatched. The CDR3 is 14 amino acids. Germline V gives CDR1 KGHSH, CDR2 LQKENI. For the CDR3, the DNA is TGTGCCAGCTCCTGGACAGGGCAGTCGAGGGAGCAGTACTTC. Encoded protein: CASSWTGQSREQYF.

This clone was recorded once. V and J are TRBV24-1 and TRBJ2-2, with 8 bases aligning to TRBD1. The V gene's germline CDR1 is KGHDR and CDR2 SFDVKD. J gave up 5 bases and V 4 bases, and 8 bases lay outside the gene matches. This CDR3 contains 16 residues. CDR3 DNA: TGTGCCACCAGTGACCCTTCAGGGGGCCTAACCGGGGAGCTGTTTTTT. Protein sequence: CATSDPSGGLTGELFF.

The chain recombines TRBV2 with TRBJ2-1, with 10 positions matching TRBD1. The length of the CDR3 is 15 residues. V lost 6 bases and J lost 6; bases outside the gene matches: 8. Germline CDR1 reads SNHLY; CDR2 reads FYNNEI. The CDR3 DNA reads TGTGCCAGCAGCAAATTGGACAGGGGGGGCAATGAGCAGTTCTTC. Residues: CASSKLDRGGNEQFF. The full variable domain, in which reference TRBV2 and TRBJ2-1 provide the parts outside the CDR3, is EPEVTQTPSHQVTQMGQEVILRCVPISNHLYFYWYRQILGQKVEFLVSFYNNEISEKSEIFDDQFSVERPDGSNFTLKIRSTKLEDSAMYFCASSKLDRGGNEQFFGPGTRLTVL.

This rearrangement joins TRBV27 to TRBJ2-2, with 13 bases aligning to TRBD2. V shed 11 bases and J 5 bases; nucleotides not matched to a gene: 2. The CDR3 totals 13 residues. Germline V gene lookup returns CDR1 MNHEY and CDR2 SMNVEV (reference sequence). The CDR3 reads CAGGLAGTGELFF. DNA for the CDR3: TGTGCCGGGGGACTAGCGGGAACCGGGGAGCTGTTTTTT.

This clone has ten or more counts. The chain has TRBV6-5 and TRBJ1-5; D remains ambiguous. Trimming stripped 0 bases from V and 0 bases from J, with 3 bases between. The CDR3 is 14 residues long. The germline V gene has CDR1 MNHEY and CDR2 SVGAGI. The CDR3 spells CASSYSLSNQPQHF. In nucleotides, the CDR3 is TGTGCCAGCAGTTACTCACTTAGCAATCAGCCCCAGCATTTT.

This chain uses TRBV19 with TRBJ2-3; 10 bases line up with TRBD2. The junction had 8 bases not matched to a gene; V was cut back by 3 bases and J by 2 bases. Germline values: CDR1 LNHDA, CDR2 SQIVND (reference sequence). The CDR3 runs to 17 residues. As DNA, the CDR3 is TGTGCCAGTAGTATCGAGGCTAGCGGGGGCAACACAGATACGCAGTATTTT. Residues: CASSIEASGGNTDTQYF.

V usage is TRBV9 and J usage is TRBJ2-7; the D gene is possibly TRBD1 (6 bases). The ends were cut back, 8 bases at V and 3 bases at J, with 15 bases in the middle. Germline V gene data show CDR1 as SGDLS and CDR2 as YYNGEE. The CDR3 runs to 13 residues. The CDR3 loop is CARSTGTGYEQYF. The CDR3 coding sequence is TGTGCCAGGTCGACAGGTACTGGCTACGAGCAGTACTTC.

The chain couples TRBV11-2 to TRBJ2-2; the D gene is possibly TRBD2 (6 bases). V was cut by 5 bases and J by 12 bases, with 16 bases left in between. Germline V lookup: CDR1 SGHAT, CDR2 FQNNGV. The CDR3 sequence is 13 residues long. CDR3 coding DNA: TGTGCCAGCAGCCCTCAGTGGGGGGAGAAGCTGTTTTTT. This codes for CASSPQWGEKLFF.

This clone was detected once. V and J are TRBV7-9 and TRBJ1-2, with 8 bases fitting TRBD1. The CDR3 is 15 residues long. Germline V gene lookup returns CDR1 SEHNR and CDR2 FQNEAQ (reference sequence). The V gene end was trimmed by 5 bases and the J gene end by 3 bases; junction bases not matched to a gene: 8. CDR3 in amino acids: CASSGDDRGDYGYTF. DNA for the CDR3: TGTGCCAGCAGCGGCGACGACAGGGGCGACTATGGCTACACCTTC.